The 21 T cell receptor beta chains below were found in one sample sequenced in a study of blood T cell repertoires in COVID-19 (dated by TCRdb to the early 2020s). The method behind the library was the immunoSEQ multiplex PCR assay. What TCRdb holds here is the immuneACCESS table cut down to in-frame rearrangements. Part of the clones is not present; checked against another copy, under half of the missing clones reflect an unresolved V gene, and the others are unexplained. For this sample there are 260,000 or so clones; approximately 89% appear just once. The ten top clones hold more than 0.95% of the sample. The material sequenced was PBMCs or T cells enriched from blood (not recorded which). The receptors derive from a woman aged 40 to 55 with acute COVID-19.

This rearrangement joins TRBV20-1 to TRBJ2-3; possible D gene TRBD2, 5 bases. This CDR3 comprises 13 residues. V was cut by 3 bases and J by 4 bases, with 11 bases left in between. CDR1 DFQATT and CDR2 SNEGSKA come from the germline V gene (reference sequence). CDR3: CSASFGISDTQYF. CDR3 nucleotide sequence: TGCAGTGCTAGTTTCGGGATCTCAGATACGCAGTATTTT.

The chain employs TRBV10-1 and TRBJ2-2; weak D call: TRBD1 (6 bases). Between the trimmed V and J ends, which lost 6 bases and 1 base, there was a span of 9 bases. Germline-derived CDR1 and CDR2 are WNHNN and SYGVQD (reference sequence). The CDR3 contains 14 residues. CDR3 sequence reads: CASSSTGNTGELFF. The CDR3 DNA is TGCGCCAGCAGCTCGACAGGGAACACCGGGGAGCTGTTTTTT.

The V gene is TRBV5-1, the J gene TRBJ2-5; 10 bases match TRBD2. Per the germline V gene, CDR1 is SGHRS and CDR2 is YFSETQ. The junction had 14 bases not matched to a gene; V was cut back by 4 bases and J by 2 bases. The CDR3 runs to 18 residues. The CDR3: CASSRESQAGGLQETQYF. CDR3 bases: TGCGCCAGCAGCCGGGAATCCCAAGCGGGAGGGTTACAAGAGACCCAGTACTTC.

The genes are TRBV12-3 or TRBV12-4 and TRBJ1-5; 7 positions match TRBD1. The V and J ends lost 4 bases and 9 bases, in that order; junction bases with no gene match: 3. There are 12 residues in the CDR3. The CDR3 nucleotides are TGTGCCAGCAGTTACAGGGGCCGGCCCCAGCATTTT. Translation: CASSYRGRPQHF.

The CDR3 DNA is TGTGCCAGCAGCCAGGGACTAACCTACAATGAGCAGTTCTTC. It translates to CASSQGLTYNEQFF. The rearrangement joins TRBV7-3 to TRBJ2-1; the match to TRBD2 covers 7 bases. The ends lost 5 bases at V and 2 bases at J; junction bases unmatched: 3. Germline V gene sequence: CDR1 SGHTA, CDR2 FQGTGA. The CDR3 sequence is 14 residues long.

The chain combines TRBV10-2 with TRBJ2-1; TRBD2 matches at 12 bases. The CDR3 is 14 residues long. Germline V gene lookup returns CDR1 WSHSY and CDR2 SAAADI. V lost 1 base and J lost 15; bases outside the gene matches: 7. The CDR3 nucleotides read TGCGCCAGCAGTGAGTTTAACGGACTAGCGGGACTGTTCTTC. Its translation is CASSEFNGLAGLFF.

V usage is TRBV30 and J usage is TRBJ2-1, with D possibly TRBD2 on 6 matching bases. Germline V gene sequence: CDR1 GTSNPN, CDR2 SVGIG (reference sequence). CDR3 length equals 13 residues. Between the trimmed V and J ends, which lost 5 bases and 1 base, there was a span of 9 bases. The CDR3 is CAWDGGSYNEQFF. The CDR3 nucleotides read TGTGCCTGGGATGGAGGGTCCTACAATGAGCAGTTCTTC. The complete variable domain, with remaining parts taken from reference TRBV30 and TRBJ2-1, reads SQTIHQWPATLVQPVGSPLSLECTVEGTSNPNLYWYRQAAGRGLQLLFYSVGIGQISSEVPQNLSASRPQDRQFILSSKKLLLSDSGFYLCAWDGGSYNEQFFGPGTRLTVL.

This clone was observed a few times. The chain joins TRBV5-1 to TRBJ1-1; 7 nucleotides match TRBD1. The ends lost 3 bases at V and 1 base at J; junction bases unmatched: 6. From germline, CDR1 is SGHRS and CDR2 YFSETQ. This CDR3 comprises 15 residues. CDR3: CASSWTGPSNTEAFF. The CDR3 bases are TGCGCCAGCAGCTGGACAGGCCCTTCGAACACTGAAGCTTTCTTT.

This chain uses TRBV6-6 with TRBJ1-5, with 8 bases matching TRBD1. The CDR3 is 16 residues long. CDR1 MNHNY and CDR2 SVGAGI come from the germline V gene (reference sequence). With V trimmed by 2 bases and J by 3 bases, 6 bases remained unmatched. The CDR3 loop is CASSYGDRTFNQPQHF. The DNA for the CDR3 is TGTGCCAGCAGTTACGGGGACAGGACCTTCAATCAGCCCCAGCATTTT.

CDR3 loop: CASSSTGHTEAFF. CDR3 DNA sequence: TGTGCCAGCAGCTCGACAGGGCACACTGAAGCTTTCTTT. The J gene is TRBJ1-1, the V gene TRBV7-3; 7 bases are shared with TRBD1. The J segment lost 3 bases and the V segment lost 4 bases, leaving 2 bases of the junction unmatched. Looked up from germline, CDR1 is SGHTA and CDR2 is FQGTGA. The CDR3 totals 13 residues.

This chain uses TRBV11-3 with TRBJ2-2, with a possible D match to TRBD1 (5 bases). There are 16 residues in the CDR3. V lost 3 bases and J lost 0, with 11 bases in between. The V gene's germline CDR1 is SGHNT and CDR2 YENEEA. The CDR3 here is CASSFQGAPNTGELFF. DNA for the CDR3: TGTGCCAGCAGCTTTCAAGGGGCGCCGAACACCGGGGAGCTGTTTTTT.

The rearrangement links TRBV25-1 to TRBJ1-4; D may be TRBD1 (5 bases). This CDR3 region has 16 residues. Deletions cut 1 base from V and 3 bases from J, with 12 bases between. CDR1 is MGHDK and CDR2 is SYGVNS in the germline V gene. Here the CDR3 reads CASSESKGRPNEKLFF. The CDR3 coding sequence is TGTGCCAGCAGTGAATCGAAGGGGCGGCCTAATGAAAAACTGTTTTTT.

The V gene is TRBV19, the J gene TRBJ2-3; 8 bases map to TRBD2. CDR3 length equals 16 residues. Germline assignment: CDR1 LNHDA and CDR2 SQIVND (reference sequence). Trimming removed 6 bases from V and 3 bases from J; junction bases left unmatched: 11. The DNA of the CDR3 is TGTGCCAGTAGGCCTAGCGGGCCAGAAATTACAGATACGCAGTATTTT. This translates into CASRPSGPEITDTQYF.

J is TRBJ2-5 and V is TRBV11-2, with TRBD1 matching 10 bases. With 1 base clipped from V and 0 bases from J, the junction kept 2 bases outside the gene matches. The CDR3 runs to 16 residues. The germline gives CDR1 SGHAT, CDR2 FQNNGV. The CDR3 region has the DNA TGTGCCAGCAGCTTAGTGGGGACAGGGGACCAAGAGACCCAGTACTTC. Its translation: CASSLVGTGDQETQYF.

The chain carries TRBV28 and TRBJ1-4, with no clear D. The V end was cut by 2 bases, the J end by 2 bases, with 6 bases between. The germline CDR1 and CDR2 sequences are MDHEN and SYDVKM. CDR3 length equals 14 residues. The CDR3 nucleotides read TGTGCCAGCAGTTTACTATATACTAATGAAAAACTGTTTTTT. Protein product: CASSLLYTNEKLFF.

This clone was observed a few times. The chain couples TRBV6-1 to TRBJ1-5, with no clear D. Germline assignment: CDR1 MNHNS and CDR2 SASEGT. This CDR3 contains 14 residues. V lost 3 bases, J lost 0 bases, and 6 bases lay in between. The CDR3 spells CASSDRGSNQPQHF. The CDR3 coding sequence is TGTGCCAGCAGTGATCGAGGTAGCAATCAGCCCCAGCATTTT.

J is TRBJ1-1 and V is TRBV9; the D gene is possibly TRBD1 (5 bases). Germline V lookup: CDR1 SGDLS, CDR2 YYNGEE. The V gene lost 2 bases and the J gene lost 3 bases, with 11 bases spanning the gap. The CDR3 contains 14 residues. The CDR3 coding sequence is TGTGCCAGCAGCGTTTCCGGCAGGGACACTGAAGCTTTCTTT. It is translated as CASSVSGRDTEAFF.

The chain joins TRBV13 to TRBJ1-2; D may be TRBD1 (6 bases). Looked up from germline, CDR1 is PRHDT and CDR2 is FYEKMQ (reference sequence). V was trimmed by 5 bases and J by 5 bases, leaving 18 bases between them. The CDR3 has 15 residues. Here the CDR3 reads CASSPSGGPTYGYTF. For the CDR3, the DNA is TGTGCCAGCAGCCCGAGTGGGGGCCCTACTTATGGCTACACCTTC.

This clone was counted only a few times. The CDR3 sequence is CASSMVLQWDSYNSPLHF. CDR3 sequence (DNA): TGTGCCAGTAGTATGGTACTCCAATGGGACAGTTATAATTCACCCCTCCACTTT. The chain has TRBV19 and TRBJ1-6, with 7 bases fitting TRBD1. The germline V gene has CDR1 LNHDA and CDR2 SQIVND (reference sequence). J lost 4 bases, V lost 3 bases, and 12 bases had no gene match. The length of the CDR3 is 18 residues.

This sequence joins TRBV9 and TRBJ1-2; no clear D. There are 15 residues in the CDR3. Germline values: CDR1 SGDLS, CDR2 YYNGEE. Trimming removed 0 bases at V and 8 bases at J, with 17 bases between. This CDR3 reads CASSVVGFAPGGYTF. The CDR3 coding sequence is TGTGCCAGCAGCGTAGTGGGCTTTGCACCGGGAGGCTACACCTTC.

The gene calls are TRBV19 and TRBJ2-1; 10 bases align to TRBD2. The CDR3 spans 17 residues. Looked up from germline, CDR1 is LNHDA and CDR2 is SQIVND (reference sequence). J gave up 9 bases and V 3 bases, and 14 bases lay outside the gene matches. DNA for the CDR3: TGTGCCAGTAGTATTCCTAGCGGGAGACAGCGTGGGATTGAGCAGTTCTTC. This translates into CASSIPSGRQRGIEQFF.